The 21 T cell receptor beta chains in this list originate from one sample, sequenced in a study of response to subunit inactivated influenza vaccine. TCRdb recomputed calls from the RT-PCR reads with MiXCR, one row per CDR3 protein. The sample has hundreds of thousands of distinct CDR3 sequences; about 11% are singletons. The source material was PBMCs from blood, sampled on the day of vaccination. These TCRs come from a man aged 45-60 years who received an inactivated influenza vaccine.

The J gene is TRBJ2-7, the V gene TRBV29-1; a weak D match, TRBD2 (5 bases). V lost 8 bases to trimming and J lost 2 bases, with 10 bases between them. Germline-derived CDR1 and CDR2 are SQVTM and ANQGSEA. The CDR3 covers 11 residues. The CDR3 sequence: CSFLLAYEQYF. The CDR3 DNA reads as TGCAGCTTTCTACTAGCCTACGAGCAGTACTTC.

The chain combines TRBV5-5 with TRBJ2-3; 9 bases map to TRBD1. V gave up 1 base and J gave up 4 bases; unmatched junction bases: 7. The CDR3 runs 16 residues. Germline V lookup: CDR1 SGHKS, CDR2 YYEKEE (reference sequence). The CDR3 DNA sequence: TGTGCCAGCAGCTTGCAGGACAGGGGAAACGCAGATACGCAGTATTTT. It translates to CASSLQDRGNADTQYF.

A few counts support this clonotype. V gene TRBV7-9 combines with J gene TRBJ2-1, with D perhaps TRBD2 (7 bases). There are 17 residues in the CDR3. The germline V gene has CDR1 SEHNR and CDR2 FQNEAQ (reference sequence). V lost 7 bases and J lost 0, with 19 bases in between. In nucleotides, the CDR3 is TGTGCCAGCAACAAAGCAAGGGGGGGTAGCTCCTACAATGAGCAGTTCTTC. Its protein is CASNKARGGSSYNEQFF.

This rearrangement joins TRBV20-1 to TRBJ2-1; perhaps TRBD2 as D (6 bases). Germline assignment: CDR1 DFQATT and CDR2 SNEGSKA (reference sequence). This CDR3 is 14 amino acids long. V lost 2 bases, J lost 6 bases, and 14 bases lay in between. CDR3 sequence (DNA): TGCAGTGCTAGACAAAAGAGGGGAGGCAATGAGCAGTTCTTC. Protein: CSARQKRGGNEQFF.

This clonotype was recorded a few times. The chain couples TRBV5-1 to TRBJ2-5, with 8 bases fitting TRBD1. The V and J ends lost 0 bases and 4 bases, in that order; junction bases with no gene match: 5. Germline values: CDR1 SGHRS, CDR2 YFSETQ. The CDR3 length is 15 residues. DNA for the CDR3: TGCGCCAGCAGCTTGGGACAGGGGTATTCAGAGACCCAGTACTTC. Residues: CASSLGQGYSETQYF.

In its sample, this clonotype was seen a few times. The chain links TRBV3-1 to TRBJ1-2; D perhaps matches TRBD1 (5 bases). The CDR3 consists of 15 residues. The germline V and J ends were trimmed by 1 base and 6 bases, with 15 bases remaining between them. Germline V lookup: CDR1 LGHDT, CDR2 YNNKEL (reference sequence). The CDR3 here is CASSQGRAGVNGYTF. DNA of the CDR3: TGTGCCAGCAGCCAAGGACGGGCGGGGGTTAATGGCTACACCTTC.

This clonotype came up a few times. V and J are TRBV21-1 and TRBJ2-3; the D call TRBD1 from the table was never checked on the DNA. TRBV21-1 is assigned pseudogene status. The CDR3 contains 15 residues. The CDR3 region is CARYWTGGKTDTQYF. DNA of the CDR3: TGTGCCAGATATTGGACAGGGGGGAAAACAGATACGCAGTATTTT.

This clonotype was recorded at least ten times. V gene TRBV6-5 combines with J gene TRBJ1-4; D remains ambiguous. Germline V gene sequence: CDR1 MNHEY, CDR2 SVGAGI. The CDR3 sequence is 14 residues long. V was pared by 3 bases and J by 4 bases, with 9 bases between. CDR3 in DNA: TGTGCCAGCAGTTATCTGCAGTTTAATGAAAAACTGTTTTTT. Translating gives CASSYLQFNEKLFF.

This clonotype was recorded many times. CDR3 nucleotide sequence: TGCAGCGTTGAGGGGGGAGACTACGAGCAGTACTTC. It translates to CSVEGGDYEQYF. This chain connects TRBV29-1 to TRBJ2-7; D might be TRBD2 (6 bases). Germline assignment: CDR1 SQVTM and CDR2 ANQGSEA. The V end lost 3 bases, the J end lost 3 bases, and 9 bases lay between the germline ends. The CDR3 is 12 residues long.

In its sample, this clonotype was seen many times. The rearrangement joins TRBV20-1 to TRBJ2-3; 10 bases line up with TRBD2. The CDR3 is made up of 13 amino acids. From germline, CDR1 is DFQATT and CDR2 SNEGSKA (reference sequence). V gave up 4 bases and J gave up 8 bases; unmatched junction bases: 6. The CDR3 loop is CSAKASGSSTQYF. The DNA for the CDR3 is TGCAGTGCTAAGGCTAGCGGGAGCTCTACGCAGTATTTT.

In this sample, this clonotype turned up once. The V and J genes are TRBV7-3 and TRBJ2-5, with D hard to call. This CDR3 is 14 amino acids long. V gave up 10 bases and J gave up 2 bases, with 17 bases separating them. Germline V CDR1 and CDR2: SGHTA, FQGTGA. CDR3 bases: TGTGCCACCACGCCTATGTTTATGCAAGAGACCCAGTACTTC. Translated, it gives CATTPMFMQETQYF. Filled out from reference TRBV7-3 and TRBJ2-5, the complete variable domain reads GAGVSQTPSNKVTEKGKYVELRCDPISGHTALYWYRQSLGQGPEFLIYFQGTGAADDSGLPNDRFFAVRPEGSVSTLKIQRTERGDSAVYLCATTPMFMQETQYFGPGTRLLVL.

Written as DNA, the CDR3 is TGTGCCTGGAATGGATACGGGGGGGGGTACCAAGAGACCCAGTACTTC. This gives the protein CAWNGYGGGYQETQYF. The V and J genes are TRBV30 and TRBJ2-5; 8 bases agree with TRBD2. Germline CDR1 is GTSNPN and CDR2 is SVGIG (reference sequence). This CDR3 contains 16 residues. After removal of 4 bases from V and 0 bases from J, the junction contained 10 bases not matched to a gene.

The rearrangement joins TRBV28 to TRBJ2-3; D uncertain. This CDR3 is built from 16 residues. V shed 3 bases and J shed 0 bases, with 13 bases lying between them. CDR1 MDHEN and CDR2 SYDVKM come from the germline V gene. The CDR3 DNA reads TGTGCCAGCAGTTTTGGTACTGGCCCTAGCACAGATACGCAGTATTTT. This codes for CASSFGTGPSTDTQYF.

The chain carries TRBV2 and TRBJ2-6; no definite D call. Trimming shortened V by 7 bases and J by 0 bases, and 1 base separated the two germline ends. The germline V gene has CDR1 SNHLY and CDR2 FYNNEI. This CDR3 is 12 amino acids long. CDR3 region: CASTSGANVLTF. The CDR3 region has the DNA TGTGCCAGCACCTCTGGGGCCAACGTCCTGACTTTC.

The chain employs TRBV5-1 and TRBJ2-5; D unclear. CDR1 SGHRS and CDR2 YFSETQ come from the germline V gene. The CDR3 has 13 amino acids. The V and J ends lost 0 bases and 4 bases respectively, with 7 bases between them. The CDR3 loop reads CASSLGPLETQYF. In nucleotides, the CDR3 is TGCGCCAGCAGCTTGGGCCCCCTAGAGACCCAGTACTTC.

The V and J genes are TRBV24-1 and TRBJ2-5; a weak D match, TRBD1 (5 bases). This CDR3 has 13 amino acids. Trimming took 7 bases from V and 4 from J, leaving 12 bases between them. Germline V gives CDR1 KGHDR, CDR2 SFDVKD. CDR3 loop: CATRQGASETQYF. The CDR3 region has the DNA TGTGCCACCAGGCAAGGGGCATCAGAGACCCAGTACTTC.

This chain connects TRBV3-1 to TRBJ2-7; D possibly corresponds to TRBD2 (5 bases). The CDR3 is 12 residues long. In germline, CDR1 is LGHDT, CDR2 YNNKEL (reference sequence). Trimming took 0 bases from V and 7 from J, leaving 7 bases between them. CDR3 in DNA: TGTGCCAGCAGCCAAGATTCGGGGGAGCAGTACTTC. Its protein product is CASSQDSGEQYF.

This clonotype was counted many times. The chain links TRBV28 to TRBJ2-5; D gene uncertain. The CDR3 length is 12 residues. The V gene's germline CDR1 is MDHEN and CDR2 SYDVKM. V lost 7 bases to trimming and J lost 5 bases, with 11 bases between them. The CDR3 nucleotides read TGTGCCAGCAACCTCTCATGGGAGACCCAGTACTTC. The encoded protein is CASNLSWETQYF.

This clonotype was detected a few times. V gene TRBV9 combines with J gene TRBJ2-2, with 7 positions matching TRBD1. This CDR3 contains 14 residues. Per the germline V gene, CDR1 is SGDLS and CDR2 is YYNGEE. The junction had 3 bases not matched to a gene; V was cut back by 0 bases and J by 7 bases. CDR3 in DNA: TGTGCCAGCAGCGTAGGACAGGGCGACGGGGAGCTGTTTTTT. Encoded protein: CASSVGQGDGELFF.

The V gene is TRBV27, the J gene TRBJ2-7, with 10 bases identical to TRBD2. The germline gives CDR1 MNHEY, CDR2 SMNVEV (reference sequence). This CDR3 has 15 amino acids. V shed 3 bases, J shed 5 bases, and the junction held 7 bases outside the gene matches. The CDR3 loop reads CASSLRSGGAHEQYF. For the CDR3, the DNA is TGTGCCAGCAGTTTGAGAAGCGGGGGGGCCCACGAGCAGTACTTC.

The V call is TRBV15, the J call TRBJ2-7; D is ambiguous. CDR1 is LNHNV and CDR2 is YYDKDF in the germline V gene (reference sequence). V lost 0 bases and J lost 0, with 6 bases in between. The CDR3 contains 14 residues. The CDR3 loop reads CATSREDGSYEQYF. Written as DNA, the CDR3 is TGTGCCACCAGCAGAGAGGACGGCTCCTACGAGCAGTACTTC.